This paragraph covers one T cell receptor beta chain sequence. Its target is unknown. The V gene lost 5 bases and the J gene lost 3 bases, with 13 bases spanning the gap. The CDR3 contains 15 residues. It was with random hexamers that about 0.45 to 1 ug RNA was reverse transcribed. TCR beta CDR3 was amplified by immunoSEQ covering 54 Vbeta and 13 Jbeta. TCRdb analysed the immunoSEQ multiplex PCR reads with MiXCR anew, one entry per CDR3 protein. The sample records 95,000 to 150,000 distinct CDR3 sequences, approximately 96% being singletons. This sample stems from a study of CD8 T cells in Susac syndrome. Regarding the study as a whole: The study recognized that its TCR sequencing and HLA analysis covered a relatively small number of individuals. The CD4+ T cell repertoires in Susac syndrome did not show any clonal expansion.

Sequencing was performed on CD4+ T cells from PBMCs. This TCR came from a human donor with Susac syndrome. The genes are TRBV12-3 or TRBV12-4 and TRBJ2-2; no firm D call. The CDR3 DNA sequence: TGTGCCAGCAGTATAGACCGAATAGACACCGGGGAGCTGTTTTTT. Protein sequence: CASSIDRIDTGELFF.